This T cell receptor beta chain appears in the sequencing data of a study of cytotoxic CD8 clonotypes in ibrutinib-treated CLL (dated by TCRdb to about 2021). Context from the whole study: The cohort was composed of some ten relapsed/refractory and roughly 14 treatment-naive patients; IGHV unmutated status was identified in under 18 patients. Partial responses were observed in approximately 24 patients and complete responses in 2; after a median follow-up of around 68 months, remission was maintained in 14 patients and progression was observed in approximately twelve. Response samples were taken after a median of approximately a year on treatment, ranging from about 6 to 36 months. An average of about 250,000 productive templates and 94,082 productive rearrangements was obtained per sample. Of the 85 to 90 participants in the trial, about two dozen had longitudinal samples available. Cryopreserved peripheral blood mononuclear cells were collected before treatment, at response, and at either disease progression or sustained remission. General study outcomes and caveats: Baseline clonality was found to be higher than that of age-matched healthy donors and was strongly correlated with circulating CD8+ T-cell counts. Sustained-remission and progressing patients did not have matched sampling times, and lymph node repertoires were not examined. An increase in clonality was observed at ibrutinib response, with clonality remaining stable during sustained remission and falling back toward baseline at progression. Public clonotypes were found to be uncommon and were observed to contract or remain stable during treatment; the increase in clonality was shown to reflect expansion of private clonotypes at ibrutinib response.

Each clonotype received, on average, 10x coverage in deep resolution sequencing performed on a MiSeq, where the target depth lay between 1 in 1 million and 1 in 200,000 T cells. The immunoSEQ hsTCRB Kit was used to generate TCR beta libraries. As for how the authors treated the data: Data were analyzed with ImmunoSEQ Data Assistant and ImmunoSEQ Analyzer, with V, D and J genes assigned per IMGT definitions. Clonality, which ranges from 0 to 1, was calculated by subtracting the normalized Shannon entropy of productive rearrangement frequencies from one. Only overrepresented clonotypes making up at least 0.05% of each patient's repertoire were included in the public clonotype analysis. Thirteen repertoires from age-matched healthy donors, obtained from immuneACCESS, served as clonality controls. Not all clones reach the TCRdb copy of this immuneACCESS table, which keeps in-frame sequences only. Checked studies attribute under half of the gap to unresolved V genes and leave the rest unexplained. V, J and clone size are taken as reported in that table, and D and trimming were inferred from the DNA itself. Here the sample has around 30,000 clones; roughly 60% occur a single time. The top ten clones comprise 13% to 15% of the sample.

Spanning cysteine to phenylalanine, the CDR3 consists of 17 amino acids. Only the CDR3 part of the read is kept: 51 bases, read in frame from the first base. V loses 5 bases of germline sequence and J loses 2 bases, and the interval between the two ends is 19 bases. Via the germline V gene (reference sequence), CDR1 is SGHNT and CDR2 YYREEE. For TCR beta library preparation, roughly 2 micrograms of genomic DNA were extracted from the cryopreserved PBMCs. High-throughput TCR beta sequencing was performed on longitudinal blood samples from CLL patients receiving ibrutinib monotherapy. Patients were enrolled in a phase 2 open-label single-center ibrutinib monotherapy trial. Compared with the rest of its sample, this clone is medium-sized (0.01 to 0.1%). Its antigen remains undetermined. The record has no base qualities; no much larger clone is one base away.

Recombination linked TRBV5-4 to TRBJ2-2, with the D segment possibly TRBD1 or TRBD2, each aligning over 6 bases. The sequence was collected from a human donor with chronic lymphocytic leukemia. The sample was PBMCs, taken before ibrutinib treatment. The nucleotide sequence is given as TGTGCCAGCAGGTTCTCCGGGGGCGGCCCTAACACCGGGGAGCTGTTTTTT. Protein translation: CASRFSGGGPNTGELFF.